The 29 T cell receptor beta chains listed next were all sequenced from one sample in a study of CD8 T cells in Susac syndrome. RNA, at about 0.45 to 1 ug, was reverse transcribed with random hexamers. Via MiXCR, TCRdb re-called the immunoSEQ multiplex PCR reads, giving one row per CDR3 protein. Of around 170,000 distinct CDR3 sequences in the sample, approximately 96% were seen once. Material: CD4+ T cells from PBMCs. The origin of the receptors is a human donor with Susac syndrome.

This clonotype was observed once. This CDR3 reads CASADNPYEQYF. Here the CDR3 DNA reads TGTGCCAGCGCCGACAACCCCTACGAGCAGTACTTC. This sequence joins TRBV6-6 and TRBJ2-7; D ambiguous. There are 12 residues in the CDR3. Deletions cut 8 bases from V and 2 bases from J, with 10 bases between. Germline V gives CDR1 MNHNY, CDR2 SVGAGI (reference sequence).

This chain connects TRBV9 to TRBJ2-7; the D call may be TRBD1 or TRBD2 (5 bases each). Germline V gene lookup returns CDR1 SGDLS and CDR2 YYNGEE. The CDR3 consists of 15 residues. V lost 3 bases to trimming and J lost 3 bases, with 16 bases between them. Written as DNA, the CDR3 is TGTGCCAGCAGCGGCAGCAGGGACGGCTTCTACGAGCAGTACTTC. Its protein product is CASSGSRDGFYEQYF.

This clonotype was detected only once. V and J are TRBV30 and TRBJ1-1; D remains ambiguous. V lost 4 bases and J lost 8, with 17 bases in between. CDR1 is GTSNPN and CDR2 is SVGIG in the germline V gene (reference sequence). The CDR3 has 13 amino acids. The CDR3 DNA is TGTGCCTGGACGAACCAGTCACCTTTCGAAGCTTTCTTT. It yields the protein CAWTNQSPFEAFF.

This chain joins TRBV6-2 or TRBV6-3 and TRBJ2-7; D is ambiguous. The CDR3 has 14 amino acids. Trimming stripped 8 bases from V and 1 base from J, with 15 bases between. Germline CDR1 reads MNHEY; CDR2 reads SVGEGT. The CDR3 coding sequence is TGTGCCAGCCGACTGAAGTCGTTATCCTACGAGCAGTACTTC. Translating gives CASRLKSLSYEQYF.

The chain links TRBV4-1 to TRBJ1-2, with TRBD1 matching over 9 bases. The CDR3 runs to 16 residues. Germline V gene data show CDR1 as MGHRA and CDR2 as YSYEKL. V dropped 8 bases and J dropped 4; count of bases not matched to a gene: 14. The CDR3 loop reads CASCRQGGQTFYGYTF. The CDR3 DNA reads TGCGCCAGCTGCAGACAGGGGGGGCAGACCTTCTATGGCTACACCTTC.

The chain's CDR3 is CASSIGLANTGELFF. DNA of the CDR3: TGTGCCAGTAGTATAGGACTAGCGAACACCGGGGAGCTGTTTTTT. The chain combines TRBV19 with TRBJ2-2, with D tentatively TRBD2 (6 bases). Trimming removed 1 base at V and 0 bases at J, with 6 bases between. This CDR3 has 15 amino acids. Germline V CDR1 and CDR2: LNHDA, SQIVND (reference sequence).

The chain links TRBV2 to TRBJ2-2; D might be TRBD2 (5 bases). CDR1 and CDR2 from the germline V gene are SNHLY and FYNNEI. The CDR3 spans 14 residues. V was trimmed by 4 bases and J by 0 bases, leaving 6 bases between them. The CDR3 region is CASSGLSNTGELFF. CDR3 nucleotides: TGTGCCAGCAGTGGACTATCGAACACCGGGGAGCTGTTTTTT.

The CDR3 nucleotides read TGTGCCAGCAGCCCAACACCGGGACACAAAGCCGAGCAGTACTTC. Its protein is CASSPTPGHKAEQYF. The chain is built from TRBV7-9 and TRBJ2-7, with a possible D match to TRBD1 (6 bases). Trimming pared 5 bases from V and 6 bases from J, leaving 20 bases between. Germline CDR1 is SEHNR and CDR2 is FQNEAQ (reference sequence). The CDR3 spans 15 residues.

The chain joins TRBV7-3 to TRBJ1-2, with no clear D. Germline-derived CDR1 and CDR2 are SGHTA and FQGTGA. V was pared by 2 bases and J by 5 bases, with 9 bases between. The CDR3 length is 13 residues. CDR3 sequence (DNA): TGTGCCAGCAGCTTACAGAACGATTATGGCTACACCTTC. It specifies CASSLQNDYGYTF.

In DNA form, the CDR3 reads TGCAGTGCTAATCAGCGTCCCACCGGGGAGCTGTTTTTT. It translates to CSANQRPTGELFF. This chain connects TRBV20-1 to TRBJ2-2, with D uncertain. Per germline, CDR1 DFQATT and CDR2 SNEGSKA (reference sequence). V lost 4 bases and J lost 4, with 10 bases in between. The CDR3 is 13 amino acids.

V and J are TRBV2 and TRBJ1-2; D may be TRBD1 (5 bases). This CDR3 comprises 14 residues. Germline CDR1 is SNHLY and CDR2 is FYNNEI. Trimming removed 7 bases from V and 1 base from J, with 13 bases in between. This chain's CDR3 is CASTSGTVNYGYTF. The DNA for the CDR3 is TGTGCCAGCACGTCCGGGACGGTTAACTATGGCTACACCTTC.

This chain links TRBV3-1 with TRBJ2-3; D gene unclear. Germline loops: CDR1 LGHDT, CDR2 YNNKEL (reference sequence). CDR3 length: 15 residues. Between the trimmed V and J ends, which lost 0 bases and 0 bases, there was a span of 7 bases. Written as DNA, the CDR3 is TGTGCCAGCAGCCAAGATCAGGACAGCACAGATACGCAGTATTTT. Protein product: CASSQDQDSTDTQYF.

The J gene is TRBJ1-5, the V gene TRBV4-1; no firm D call. CDR3 length equals 15 residues. Germline V gene sequence: CDR1 MGHRA, CDR2 YSYEKL. Trimming removed 0 bases from V and 7 bases from J, with 13 bases in between. CDR3 region: CASSQEINSWQPQHF. The CDR3 coding sequence is TGCGCCAGCAGCCAAGAGATCAACAGTTGGCAGCCCCAGCATTTT.

This clonotype was observed a handful of times. The chain uses TRBV3-1 and TRBJ1-6; D unresolved. Trimming stripped 6 bases from V and 7 bases from J, with 7 bases between. Germline values: CDR1 LGHDT, CDR2 YNNKEL (reference sequence). CDR3 size: 12 residues. The CDR3 loop reads CASSRSNSPLHF. The CDR3, as DNA: TGTGCCAGCAGTCGTAGCAATTCACCCCTCCACTTT.

J is TRBJ2-5 and V is TRBV20-1, with D perhaps given as TRBD1 or TRBD2 (5 bases each). CDR1 and CDR2 from the germline V gene are DFQATT and SNEGSKA (reference sequence). The V gene lost 5 bases and the J gene lost 3 bases, with 16 bases spanning the gap. This CDR3 contains 14 residues. The CDR3 DNA reads TGCAGTGCTCAAAAGGGACCGTCGAAAGAGACCCAGTACTTC. Amino acids: CSAQKGPSKETQYF.

This chain connects TRBV4-1 to TRBJ1-2; no definite D call. This CDR3 has 15 amino acids. Germline assignment: CDR1 MGHRA and CDR2 YSYEKL. V lost 1 base to trimming and J lost 2 bases, with 11 bases between them. CDR3 residues: CASSQVVNANYGYTF. The CDR3 DNA reads TGCGCCAGCAGCCAAGTGGTCAACGCCAACTATGGCTACACCTTC.

The J gene is TRBJ2-1, the V gene TRBV20-1; D is uncertain. Trimming took off 6 bases at V and 1 base at J, with 7 bases between the two ends. Germline CDR1 is DFQATT and CDR2 is SNEGSKA (reference sequence). The CDR3 has 12 amino acids. The CDR3 DNA reads as TGCAGTGCAACCAATTCCTACAATGAGCAGTTCTTC. Residues: CSATNSYNEQFF.

This sequence joins TRBV30 and TRBJ2-3; the D is unclear. Germline lookup yields CDR1 GTSNPN and CDR2 SVGIG (reference sequence). V was trimmed by 1 base and J by 3 bases, leaving 8 bases between them. The CDR3 runs 13 residues. The CDR3, as DNA: TGTGCCTGGAGTGAGCGCCGGACAGATACGCAGTATTTT. Amino acid sequence: CAWSERRTDTQYF.

The CDR3 loop reads CSAGQGPHEQYF. In nucleotides, the CDR3 is TGCAGCGCTGGACAGGGGCCCCACGAGCAGTACTTC. The gene calls are TRBV29-1 and TRBJ2-7; 9 bases agree with TRBD1. With V trimmed by 7 bases and J by 5 bases, 6 bases remained unmatched. The germline gives CDR1 SQVTM, CDR2 ANQGSEA. The CDR3 extends over 12 amino acids.

The chain links TRBV6-2 or TRBV6-3 to TRBJ2-5; no clear D. Germline CDR1 reads MNHEY; CDR2 reads SVGEGT. V was shortened by 2 bases and J by 5 bases, with 9 bases between the two germline ends. CDR3 size: 13 residues. The CDR3 spells CASSYLQFETQYF. CDR3 sequence (DNA): TGTGCCAGCAGTTACCTCCAATTCGAGACCCAGTACTTC.

J is TRBJ1-6 and V is TRBV20-1; TRBD1 is a possible D gene (6 bases). The CDR3 runs 15 residues. Germline V gives CDR1 DFQATT, CDR2 SNEGSKA (reference sequence). With 2 bases removed from V and 7 bases from J, the gap between germline ends came to 15 bases. The chain's CDR3 is CSARMAGDKNSPLHF. The CDR3 DNA reads TGCAGTGCTAGAATGGCAGGGGATAAGAATTCACCCCTCCACTTT.

The chain is built from TRBV29-1 and TRBJ2-1; 7 nucleotides match TRBD1. CDR1 and CDR2 (germline): SQVTM, ANQGSEA. The CDR3 extends over 12 amino acids. The ends lost 4 bases at V and 9 bases at J; junction bases unmatched: 6. CDR3 nucleotide sequence: TGCAGCGTTGGTGAGGGGGCGACTGAGCAGTTCTTC. This translates into CSVGEGATEQFF.

The CDR3 sequence is CASSDWAAHDQPQHF. In DNA form, the CDR3 reads TGTGCCAGTTCAGACTGGGCGGCGCACGATCAGCCCCAGCATTTT. The V gene is TRBV2, the J gene TRBJ1-5; D unclear. This CDR3 has 15 residues. CDR1 and CDR2 from the germline V gene are SNHLY and FYNNEI. V was pared by 9 bases and J by 5 bases, with 20 bases between.

The V gene is TRBV5-1, the J gene TRBJ2-5, with a tentative D call TRBD1 (6 bases). This CDR3 spans 14 amino acids. The germline CDR1 and CDR2 sequences are SGHRS and YFSETQ. The V and J ends lost 3 bases and 1 base respectively, with 10 bases between them. The CDR3 spells CASSSGTPQETQYF. In nucleotides, the CDR3 is TGCGCCAGCAGCTCCGGGACACCCCAAGAGACCCAGTACTTC.

This clonotype was seen only once. The gene calls are TRBV6-5 and TRBJ2-1; tentative D call: TRBD1 (5 bases). This CDR3 contains 13 residues. Germline CDR1 reads MNHEY; CDR2 reads SVGAGI. Between the trimmed V and J ends, which lost 5 bases and 8 bases, there was a span of 13 bases. CDR3 loop: CASSRPPRDEQFF. The CDR3 region has the DNA TGTGCCAGCAGTCGACCTCCCAGGGATGAGCAGTTCTTC.

V gene TRBV3-1 combines with J gene TRBJ1-2; D not resolved. The germline V and J ends were trimmed by 4 bases and 3 bases, with 9 bases remaining between them. The germline V gene has CDR1 LGHDT and CDR2 YNNKEL (reference sequence). CDR3 length equals 13 residues. The CDR3 sequence is CASSPQLYYGYTF. The CDR3 DNA sequence: TGTGCCAGCAGCCCTCAGCTATACTATGGCTACACCTTC.

DNA of the CDR3: TGCAGCGTCGACAGTATAGATACGCAGTATTTT. Translating gives CSVDSIDTQYF. The V and J genes are TRBV29-1 and TRBJ2-3; D perhaps matches TRBD1 (5 bases). The V gene's germline CDR1 is SQVTM and CDR2 ANQGSEA. This CDR3 comprises 11 residues. V was cut by 6 bases and J by 5 bases, with 9 bases left in between.

The J gene is TRBJ1-1, the V gene TRBV5-1; perhaps TRBD1 as D (6 bases). The CDR3 is 15 residues long. V was shortened by 4 bases and J by 4 bases, with 17 bases between the two germline ends. Germline V gene lookup returns CDR1 SGHRS and CDR2 YFSETQ. This CDR3 is CASSPHRQEGTEAFF. CDR3 sequence (DNA): TGCGCCAGCAGCCCCCATAGACAGGAGGGCACTGAAGCTTTCTTT.

This chain's CDR3 is CASGGGAATNEKLFF. CDR3 bases: TGTGCTAGTGGTGGGGGAGCCGCAACTAATGAAAAACTGTTTTTT. The chain is built from TRBV12-5 and TRBJ1-4; the D gene is possibly TRBD1 (5 bases). Trimming cost V 5 bases and J 0 bases, with 10 bases left between them. The germline gives CDR1 LGHNT, CDR2 FRNRAP. The CDR3 is 15 amino acids.